One and the same sample provided the 21 T cell receptor beta chains below, sequenced in a study of T cell repertoires in cytomegalovirus infection. TCRdb reprocessed the reads with MiXCR, giving one entry per CDR3 protein. The sample includes approximately 100,000 distinct CDR3 sequences, more than 20% seen only once; the top ten take more than 35%. The sample was CD8+ T cells from PBMCs. The origin of the receptors is a human donor in good health (CMV status not recorded). Some clones in this sample may be carry-over from other donors' samples.

A few counts support this clonotype. The rearrangement uses TRBV14 and TRBJ2-7, with D possibly TRBD2 on 6 matching bases. This CDR3 contains 15 residues. V lost 5 bases and J 2 bases, leaving 16 bases between the germline ends. Germline lookup yields CDR1 SGHDN and CDR2 FVKESK. CDR3 bases: TGTGCCAGCAGCGCCCGCCGGGCGGGGCCCTACGAGCAGTACTTC. Translation: CASSARRAGPYEQYF.

Only a few counts were recorded for this clonotype. V gene TRBV7-9 combines with J gene TRBJ2-7, with TRBD1 as a possible D gene (6 bases). CDR1 is SEHNR, CDR2 FQNEAQ, per germline (reference sequence). The CDR3 spans 14 residues. V was pared by 5 bases and J by 4 bases, with 15 bases between. The CDR3 coding sequence is TGTGCCAGCAGCCTGTTTGGAACAGGGTACGAGCAGTACTTC. Translated, it gives CASSLFGTGYEQYF.

This chain connects TRBV11-2 to TRBJ2-5; D is possibly TRBD1 or TRBD2 (6 bases each). The V and J ends lost 1 base and 1 base respectively, with 16 bases between them. CDR3 length: 17 residues. CDR1 and CDR2 (germline): SGHAT, FQNNGV. CDR3 DNA sequence: TGTGCCAGCAGCTTAGGGAGGGGGGTTGAGTTCCAAGAGACCCAGTACTTC. The encoded protein is CASSLGRGVEFQETQYF.

J is TRBJ2-1 and V is TRBV7-6, with D tentatively TRBD1 or TRBD2 (5 bases each). The CDR3 is 13 residues long. Looked up from germline, CDR1 is SGHVS and CDR2 is FNYEAQ. Trimming shortened V by 4 bases and J by 7 bases, and 11 bases separated the two germline ends. CDR3 sequence: CASSSGQGNEQFF. The CDR3, as DNA: TGTGCCAGCAGCTCGGGGCAGGGTAATGAGCAGTTCTTC.

This clonotype was detected only once. V usage is TRBV11-3 and J usage is TRBJ2-1; 14 bases map to TRBD2. CDR3 length: 16 residues. V was pared by 5 bases and J by 2 bases, with 2 bases of the junction left unmatched. Germline lookup yields CDR1 SGHNT and CDR2 YENEEA. CDR3 sequence: CASSPTSGGAYNEQFF. The CDR3 nucleotides are TGTGCCAGCAGCCCGACTAGCGGGGGGGCCTACAATGAGCAGTTCTTC.

The chain couples TRBV19 to TRBJ1-6; tentative D call: TRBD1 (5 bases). V was pared by 10 bases and J by 8 bases, with 18 bases between. The CDR3 length is 14 residues. The V gene's germline CDR1 is LNHDA and CDR2 SQIVND (reference sequence). The CDR3 region is CATNVGRADSPLHF. The CDR3 nucleotides read TGTGCCACTAATGTTGGCAGGGCCGATTCACCCCTCCACTTT.

V usage is TRBV6-2 or TRBV6-3 and J usage is TRBJ2-2, with D perhaps matching TRBD2 (5 bases). Germline CDR1 and CDR2: MNHEY and SVGEGT. Trimming took 2 bases from V and 5 from J, leaving 9 bases between them. The CDR3 totals 14 residues. This chain's CDR3 is CASSYGSATGELFF. CDR3 DNA: TGTGCCAGCAGTTACGGGAGTGCTACCGGGGAGCTGTTTTTT.

V usage is TRBV29-1 and J usage is TRBJ2-7, with D uncertain. The CDR3 totals 12 residues. The ends were cut back, 7 bases at V and 5 bases at J, with 15 bases in the middle. Germline V CDR1 and CDR2: SQVTM, ANQGSEA. The CDR3 reads CSATSAINEQYF. Written as DNA, the CDR3 is TGCAGCGCCACCAGTGCCATCAACGAGCAGTACTTC.

There are many counts of this clonotype. The chain is built from TRBV7-3 and TRBJ2-1, with TRBD2 matching over 9 bases. The germline gives CDR1 SGHTA, CDR2 FQGTGA. Trimming removed 2 bases from V and 10 bases from J; junction bases left unmatched: 3. This CDR3 is built from 13 residues. CDR3 amino acids: CASSLAGGLEQFF. The CDR3 DNA is TGTGCCAGCAGCTTAGCGGGGGGGCTAGAGCAGTTCTTC. Based on the CDR3 plus reference TRBV7-3 and TRBJ2-1, the full variable domain is GAGVSQTPSNKVTEKGKYVELRCDPISGHTALYWYRQSLGQGPEFLIYFQGTGAADDSGLPNDRFFAVRPEGSVSTLKIQRTERGDSAVYLCASSLAGGLEQFFGPGTRLTVL.

This clonotype was found once. The chain employs TRBV7-2 and TRBJ1-2, with D perhaps matching TRBD1 (5 bases). Germline values: CDR1 SGHTA, CDR2 FQGNSA. The CDR3 has 13 amino acids. V was clipped by 4 bases and J by 6 bases, with 12 bases between them. CDR3 sequence reads: CASSSWQGDGYTF. CDR3 nucleotide sequence: TGTGCCAGCAGCTCCTGGCAAGGGGATGGCTACACCTTC.

This chain's CDR3 is CASSPPVRAANEQFF. CDR3 DNA sequence: TGTGCCAGCTCACCACCGGTTCGAGCCGCCAATGAGCAGTTCTTC. This sequence joins TRBV18 and TRBJ2-1, with D unresolved. Germline loops: CDR1 KGHSH, CDR2 LQKENI. Trimming left V 0 bases short and J 6 bases short, with 12 bases between. This CDR3 comprises 15 residues.

V and J are TRBV20-1 and TRBJ2-5; TRBD2 matches at 8 bases. This CDR3 region has 15 residues. V trimming: 5 bases; J trimming: 0 bases; junction bases outside the gene matches: 8. Germline V gene data show CDR1 as DFQATT and CDR2 as SNEGSKA (reference sequence). Here the CDR3 DNA reads TGCAGTGCTCCCCGGTCGGGGGGGTACCAAGAGACCCAGTACTTC. Translation gives CSAPRSGGYQETQYF.

The gene calls are TRBV29-1 and TRBJ1-1, with TRBD1 identical over 9 bases. Trimming took 7 bases from V and 4 from J; bases not matched to a gene: 10. From germline, CDR1 is SQVTM and CDR2 ANQGSEA. This CDR3 has 14 residues. The CDR3 region has the DNA TGCAGCGGGATTCACAGGGGGCGGCTCACTGAAGCTTTCTTT. Amino acids: CSGIHRGRLTEAFF. Supplemented by reference TRBV29-1 and TRBJ1-1, the full variable domain reads SAVISQKPSRDICQRGTSLTIQCQVDSQVTMMFWYRQQPGQSLTLIATANQGSEATYESGFVIDKFPISRPNLTFSTLTVSNMSPEDSSIYLCSGIHRGRLTEAFFGQGTRLTVV.

This chain uses TRBV19 with TRBJ2-7; D remains unclear. The CDR3 runs 14 residues. The V end lost 3 bases, the J end lost 0 bases, and 9 bases lay between the germline ends. Germline V lookup: CDR1 LNHDA, CDR2 SQIVND (reference sequence). Written as DNA, the CDR3 is TGTGCCAGTAGTATTTTAGCCAGCTCCTACGAGCAGTACTTC. It translates to CASSILASSYEQYF.

The chain combines TRBV27 with TRBJ2-1; D unresolved. Germline-derived CDR1 and CDR2 are MNHEY and SMNVEV (reference sequence). This CDR3 spans 14 amino acids. Trimming took 6 bases from V and 2 from J, leaving 11 bases between them. CDR3: CASRQGSTYNEQFF. CDR3 coding DNA: TGTGCCAGCAGACAAGGGTCTACCTACAATGAGCAGTTCTTC.

This clonotype was picked up many times. The V and J genes are TRBV11-2 and TRBJ1-2, with D maybe TRBD1 (6 bases). The CDR3 loop spans 14 amino acids. V was shortened by 4 bases and J by 8 bases, with 17 bases between the two germline ends. Looked up from germline, CDR1 is SGHAT and CDR2 is FQNNGV. This CDR3 reads CASSSAGGREGYTF. The CDR3 DNA reads TGTGCCAGCAGCTCAGCCGGGGGCCGAGAGGGCTACACCTTC.

CDR3 sequence reads: CASIPGLVNVEQFF. DNA for the CDR3: TGTGCCAGTATACCGGGACTAGTTAACGTTGAGCAGTTCTTC. V gene TRBV6-1 combines with J gene TRBJ2-1; 8 bases align to TRBD2. The J segment lost 9 bases and the V segment lost 9 bases, leaving 13 bases of the junction unmatched. The CDR3 has 14 residues. CDR1 is MNHNS, CDR2 SASEGT, per germline.

The table lists this clonotype with many counts. The chain is built from TRBV29-1 and TRBJ2-7; 8 bases map to TRBD2. The junction had 9 bases not matched to a gene; V was cut back by 4 bases and J by 7 bases. CDR1 is SQVTM and CDR2 is ANQGSEA in the germline V gene. The CDR3 contains 13 residues. The CDR3 DNA follows: TGCAGCGTTGGAGCGGGAGTAGAGGGGGAGCAGTACTTC. It is translated as CSVGAGVEGEQYF.

This clonotype was detected ten times or more. V and J are TRBV12-3 or TRBV12-4 and TRBJ2-2; 9 nucleotides agree with TRBD2. The CDR3 runs to 18 residues. The ends lost 8 bases at V and 3 bases at J; junction bases unmatched: 16. The CDR3 reads CASDPLAAGGPDTGELFF. CDR3 DNA: TGTGCCAGCGATCCCCTCGCGGCGGGGGGGCCGGACACCGGGGAGCTGTTTTTT.

The V call is TRBV7-3, the J call TRBJ1-4, with 8 bases that match TRBD1. The trim removed 1 base at V and 5 bases at J, leaving 12 bases unmatched. Germline values: CDR1 SGHTA, CDR2 FQGTGA. The CDR3 is made up of 18 amino acids. The CDR3 here is CASSLNLRRQGRNEKLFF. CDR3 DNA: TGTGCCAGCAGCTTAAACCTTCGTCGACAGGGGCGCAATGAAAAACTGTTTTTT.

The table lists this clonotype with a few counts. This rearrangement joins TRBV6-2 or TRBV6-3 to TRBJ1-5; D remains unclear. CDR1 is MNHEY and CDR2 is SVGEGT in the germline V gene. This CDR3 has 13 residues. V lost 7 bases, J lost 7 bases, and 14 bases lay in between. The CDR3 DNA follows: TGTGCCAGCACCCTCCAGGAGAGGCAGCCCCAGCATTTT. It codes for CASTLQERQPQHF.